A single sample is the source of the 2 T cell receptor beta chains below, sequenced in a study of beta chain features in type 1 diabetes. Study-wide points: Shortening of TCRB CDR3s, moderate but significant, appeared in all four CD4+ subsets of Type 1 diabetes patients.

The study reverse transcribed the entire isolated RNA, so it sequenced expressed TCRB transcripts. Using immunoSEQ multiplex PCR, the repertoire was profiled, and TCRdb retains in-frame clones only, with some absent. The sample has 330,000 or so clones; 10% to 15% are singletons. Their antigens remain unidentified. Sequenced: naive CD4+ T cells from blood. These receptors came from a woman under 30 with type 1 diabetes.

The chain links TRBV7-2 to TRBJ1-2; D perhaps matches TRBD1 (6 bases). Germline V gene data show CDR1 as SGHTA and CDR2 as FQGNSA. The CDR3 length is 16 residues. Trimming removed 6 bases at V and 3 bases at J, with 20 bases between. The DNA of the CDR3 is TGTGCCAGCAGTTCCACCTACAGGGTTGGGGACTATGGCTACACCTTC. This sequence encodes CASSSTYRVGDYGYTF.

The chain joins TRBV4-1 to TRBJ2-7; 10 nucleotides agree with TRBD1. Germline V gives CDR1 MGHRA, CDR2 YSYEKL. Trimming took 6 bases from V and 1 from J; bases not matched to a gene: 6. This CDR3 comprises 15 residues. CDR3 region: CASSPGTGVSYEQYF. The CDR3 DNA is TGCGCCAGCAGTCCCGGGACAGGGGTTTCCTACGAGCAGTACTTC.